This T cell receptor (beta chain) emerged from a study of T cell responses to AZD1222 COVID-19 vaccine. Study-wide results and caveats: Clonal diversity may have been underestimated, and the donors were mostly white British, with more females than males. Reports indicate that nearly half of spike-specific TCRs are directed at unmutated variant regions. Increases in Spike-specific TCR breadth and depth were seen after two AZD1222 doses.

The assay was immunoSEQ multiplex PCR, and TCRdb's table has in-frame clones only and misses some. The sample yields 120,000 to 150,000 clones, approximately 90% seen once. From germline, CDR1 is KGHDR and CDR2 SFDVKD. Trimming shortened V by 4 bases and J by 1 base, and 7 bases separated the two germline ends. The CDR3 is 14 amino acids. Remarks on this clone: No antigen is known for it.

The sample was peripheral blood, taken on day 0 of AZD1222 vaccination. The J gene is TRBJ1-5, the V gene TRBV24-1; D is uncertain. This TCR derives from an adult in good health. CDR3 nucleotides: TGTGCCACCAGTGAGGGTGAAAGCAATCAGCCCCAGCATTTT. Encoded protein: CATSEGESNQPQHF.